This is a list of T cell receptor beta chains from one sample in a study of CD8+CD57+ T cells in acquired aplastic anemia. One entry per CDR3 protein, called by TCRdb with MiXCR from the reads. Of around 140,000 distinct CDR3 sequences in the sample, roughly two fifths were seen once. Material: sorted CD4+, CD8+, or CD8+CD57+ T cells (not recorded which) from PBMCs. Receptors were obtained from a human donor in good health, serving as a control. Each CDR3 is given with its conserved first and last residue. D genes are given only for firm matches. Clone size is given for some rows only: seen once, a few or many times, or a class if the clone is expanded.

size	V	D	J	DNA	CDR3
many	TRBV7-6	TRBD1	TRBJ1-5	TGTGCCAGCAGCCAGGGGGAGGGGGCGCAAGGTCAGCCCCAGCATTTT	CASSQGEGAQGQPQHF
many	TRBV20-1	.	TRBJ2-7	TGCAGTGCTAGAACAGGGAACTACGAGCAGTACTTC	CSARTGNYEQYF
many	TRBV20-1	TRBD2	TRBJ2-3	TGCAGTGCTAGAGATGTAGCGGGGAGCACAGATACGCAGTATTTT	CSARDVAGSTDTQYF
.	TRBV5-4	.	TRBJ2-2	TGTGCCAGCAGCTTGGTTCAGAACACCGGGGAGCTGTTTTTT	CASSLVQNTGELFF
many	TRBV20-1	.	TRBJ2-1	TGCAGTGCTAGGGGCGATGGCAGGGTTTACAATGAGCAGTTCTTC	CSARGDGRVYNEQFF
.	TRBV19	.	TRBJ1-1	TGTGCCAGTAGCCCGGGGTCGAAACACCGCCCTATGAACACTGAAGCTTTCTTT	CASSPGSKHRPMNTEAFF
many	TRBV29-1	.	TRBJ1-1	TGCAGCGTTGCTCAGGGGCGCGTCACTGAAGCTTTCTTT	CSVAQGRVTEAFF
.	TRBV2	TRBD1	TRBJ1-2	TGTGCCAGCAGTCATGGACAGGGCTATGGCTACACCTTC	CASSHGQGYGYTF
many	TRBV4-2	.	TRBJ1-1	TGTGCCAGCAGCCAACTATTACTACAAGGTTCCACTGAAGCTTTCTTT	CASSQLLLQGSTEAFF
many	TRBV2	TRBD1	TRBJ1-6	TGTGCCAGCAGGAACGACCGGGACAGAAGGAATTCACCCCTCCACTTT	CASRNDRDRRNSPLHF
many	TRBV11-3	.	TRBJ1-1	TGTGCCAGCAGCCCCATAAGGGACACTGAAGCTTTCTTT	CASSPIRDTEAFF
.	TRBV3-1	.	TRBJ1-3	TGTGCCAGCAGCCAAGTTTCGACAGTAGGAAACACCATATATTTT	CASSQVSTVGNTIYF
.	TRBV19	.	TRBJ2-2	TGTGCCTGTCAGAGGGGCCGAGAGCTGTTTTTT	CACQRGRELFF
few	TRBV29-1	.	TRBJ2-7	TGCAGCGTCGACCAGGGTGGAAGCTACGAGCAGTACTTC	CSVDQGGSYEQYF
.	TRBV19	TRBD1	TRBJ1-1	TGTGCCAGTATCGAGGGGGACAGTCAGAACACTGAAGCTCTCTTT	CASIEGDSQNTEALF
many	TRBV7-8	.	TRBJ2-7	TGTGCCAGCAGCTTTGACACCTCCTACGAGCAGTACTTC	CASSFDTSYEQYF
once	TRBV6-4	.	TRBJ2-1	TGTGCCAGCAGTACAGGGAGATCCTACAATGAGCAGTTCTTC	CASSTGRSYNEQFF
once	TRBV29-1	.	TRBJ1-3	TGCAGCGTTGTTCGCCGGGGGTCTGGAAACACCATATATTTT	CSVVRRGSGNTIYF
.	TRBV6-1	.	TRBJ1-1	TGTGCCAGCAGTCGAGAATCCGATGAAGCTTTCTTT	CASSRESDEAFF
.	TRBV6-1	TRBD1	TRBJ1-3	TGTGCCAGCAGGGGGACAGCCTCTGGAAACACCATATATTTT	CASRGTASGNTIYF
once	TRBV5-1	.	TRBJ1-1	TGCGCCAGCAGCTCCTACGGCGGGTTCGGGACTGAAGCTTTCTTT	CASSSYGGFGTEAFF
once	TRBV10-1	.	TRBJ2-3	TGCGCCACCCTGCCTGGGGCGATAACGACCGGCACAGATACGCAGTATTTT	CATLPGAITTGTDTQYF
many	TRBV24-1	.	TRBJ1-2	TGTGCCACCAGTGATTTCGGGCAGGGAGGAGGCTACACCTTC	CATSDFGQGGGYTF
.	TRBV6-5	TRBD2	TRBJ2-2	TGTGCCAGCAGTGACTCAACTAGCGCCGGGGAGCTGTTTTTT	CASSDSTSAGELFF
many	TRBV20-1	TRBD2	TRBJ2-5	TGCAGTGCAGGGACTAGCGGGGTTCGGGAGACCCAGTACTTC	CSAGTSGVRETQYF
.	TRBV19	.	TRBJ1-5	TGTGCCAGTAGCTTTAAAAGACAGGTCAATCAGCCCCAGCATTTT	CASSFKRQVNQPQHF
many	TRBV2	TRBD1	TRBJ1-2	TGTGCCAGCAGTGAACCCGGACAGGGGGCAGGGTCAAACTATGGCTACACCTTC	CASSEPGQGAGSNYGYTF
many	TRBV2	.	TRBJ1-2	TGTGCCAGCAGTGTGCCCGGGAGCTACACCTTC	CASSVPGSYTF
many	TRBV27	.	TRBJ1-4	TGTGCCAGCAGACCACTTGGGAGGACGGTTAGGGAAAAACTGTTTTTT	CASRPLGRTVREKLFF
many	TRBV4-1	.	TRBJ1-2	TGCGCCAGCAGCCAAGAGGGGAGTGGGGCTAACTATGGCTACACCTTC	CASSQEGSGANYGYTF
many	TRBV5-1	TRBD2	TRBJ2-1	TGCGCCAGCAGCTTGGTTCTGGGAGGGCGAAACTACAATGAGCAGTTCTTC	CASSLVLGGRNYNEQFF
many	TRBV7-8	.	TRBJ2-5	TGTGCCAGCAGACAGCGTCCCCCAGAGACCCAGTACTTC	CASRQRPPETQYF
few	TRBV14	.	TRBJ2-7	TGTGCCAGCAGCCAAGCCGGACGGACCTACGAGCAGTACTTC	CASSQAGRTYEQYF
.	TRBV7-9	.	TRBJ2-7	TGTGCCAGCAGCTTAGCAGCGGGCGAGCAGTACTTC	CASSLAAGEQYF
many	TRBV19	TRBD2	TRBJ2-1	TGTGCCAGTAGCCGACGACTAGCGGGAGCTAGGAATGAGCAGTTCTTC	CASSRRLAGARNEQFF
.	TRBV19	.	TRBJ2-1	TGTGCCAGTAGTATCGGGCCTAAGCAGTTCTTC	CASSIGPKQFF
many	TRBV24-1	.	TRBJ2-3	TGTGCCACCAGTGATTCGCAGAGTCGGGCAGATACGCAGTATTTT	CATSDSQSRADTQYF
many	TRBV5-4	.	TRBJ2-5	TGTGCCAGCAGCTTGGATAGACTCCAAGAGACCCAGTACTTC	CASSLDRLQETQYF
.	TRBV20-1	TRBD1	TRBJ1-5	TGCAGTGCTAGACAGGGGGGACAGCCCCCGCATTTT	CSARQGGQPPHF
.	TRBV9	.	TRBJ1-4	TGTGCCAGCAGCGCCTCCACTAACAGGGAGAAACTGTTTTTT	CASSASTNREKLFF
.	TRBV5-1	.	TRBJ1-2	TGCGCCAGCAGCCGAGGGACTAACTATGGCTACACCTTC	CASSRGTNYGYTF
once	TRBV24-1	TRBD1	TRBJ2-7	TGTGCCACCAGTGACCGCGGGACAGGGCGGTTGGAGCAGTACTTC	CATSDRGTGRLEQYF
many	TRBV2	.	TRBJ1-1	TGTGCCAGCAGTGAAGAACAGGCACTTGAAGCTTTCTTT	CASSEEQALEAFF
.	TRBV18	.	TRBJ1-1	TGTGCCAGCTCACGGACCGGGACGTCCACTGAAGCTTTCTTT	CASSRTGTSTEAFF
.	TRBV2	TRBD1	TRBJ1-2	TGTGCCAGCGTCAAGGGACAGGACTATGGCTACACCTTC	CASVKGQDYGYTF
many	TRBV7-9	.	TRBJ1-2	TGTGCCAGCAGCTTAGGGTTGGGGAGCGGCTACACCTTC	CASSLGLGSGYTF
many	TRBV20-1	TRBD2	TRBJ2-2	TGCAGTGCCAGACGACTAGCGGTAAACACCGGGGAGCTGTTTTTT	CSARRLAVNTGELFF
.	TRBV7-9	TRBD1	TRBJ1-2	TGTGCCAGCAGCGAAGCCGGGACAGACTATGGCTACACCTTC	CASSEAGTDYGYTF
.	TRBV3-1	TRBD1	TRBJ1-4	TGTGCCAGCAGCATAGCAGGGGGCTATAATGAAAAACTGTTTTTT	CASSIAGGYNEKLFF
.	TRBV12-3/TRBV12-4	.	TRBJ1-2	TGTGCCAGCAGTTGGGGGACGGTTAAAGGCTACACCTTC	CASSWGTVKGYTF
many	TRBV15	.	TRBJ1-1	TGTGCCACCAGCCCCATTGGGGCCAGGTTGAACACTGAAGCTTTCTTT	CATSPIGARLNTEAFF
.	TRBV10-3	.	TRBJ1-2	TGTGCCATCACCGAGGGCGGATATGGCTACACCTTC	CAITEGGYGYTF
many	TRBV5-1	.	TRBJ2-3	TGCGCCAGCCGCGGGGACACAGATACGCAGTATTTT	CASRGDTDTQYF
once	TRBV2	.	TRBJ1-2	TGTGCCAGCAGTGCTGACAGTTTTGGTAGGGGCTATGGCTACACCTTC	CASSADSFGRGYGYTF
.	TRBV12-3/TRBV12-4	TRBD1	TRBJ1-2	TGCGCCAGCAGTTTACAGGGGCACTATGGCTACACCTTC	CASSLQGHYGYTF
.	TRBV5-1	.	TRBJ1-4	TGCGCCAGCAGCCCCCCACCCCGGGCTAAGGAAGATGAAAAACTGTTTTTT	CASSPPPRAKEDEKLFF
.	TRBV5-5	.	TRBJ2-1	TGTGCCAGCAGCTTGGGAGGCAGGTCTAATGAGCAGTTCTTC	CASSLGGRSNEQFF